This T cell receptor beta chain came from a study of graft-versus-host responses after intestinal transplantation. The wider study: Those transplanted obtained multivisceral, liver-intestinal, or isolated intestinal grafts. Each recipient received anti-thymocyte globulin induction, then tacrolimus and steroids for about three years. Study observations and caveats: An association linked early post-transplant HvG declines with peak circulating GvH clone levels. Elevated graft-versus-host to host-versus-graft clonal ratios in allografts were recorded for patients with graft-donor T cell macrochimerism.

Profiling relied on immunoSEQ multiplex PCR, and the TCRdb table lists in-frame clones only, not all of them. The data contain about 88,000 clones, 85% to 95% of them singletons. The V segment lost 0 bases and the J segment 4 bases; nucleotides outside the gene matches: 3. This CDR3 spans 15 amino acids. CDR1 and CDR2 (germline): MNHNY, SVGAGI (reference sequence). As for this clone: Its target is unknown.

The input for sequencing was unstimulated CD4+ T cells sorted from spleen or lymph node cells, taken before transplant. The genes are TRBV6-6 and TRBJ1-5; 7 bases are a match to TRBD1. The clonotype was recovered from a human donor who was the organ donor for an intestinal transplant. CDR3 protein: CASSYSRQGNQPQHF. In DNA form, the CDR3 reads TGTGCCAGCAGTTACTCGCGACAGGGAAATCAGCCCCAGCATTTT.